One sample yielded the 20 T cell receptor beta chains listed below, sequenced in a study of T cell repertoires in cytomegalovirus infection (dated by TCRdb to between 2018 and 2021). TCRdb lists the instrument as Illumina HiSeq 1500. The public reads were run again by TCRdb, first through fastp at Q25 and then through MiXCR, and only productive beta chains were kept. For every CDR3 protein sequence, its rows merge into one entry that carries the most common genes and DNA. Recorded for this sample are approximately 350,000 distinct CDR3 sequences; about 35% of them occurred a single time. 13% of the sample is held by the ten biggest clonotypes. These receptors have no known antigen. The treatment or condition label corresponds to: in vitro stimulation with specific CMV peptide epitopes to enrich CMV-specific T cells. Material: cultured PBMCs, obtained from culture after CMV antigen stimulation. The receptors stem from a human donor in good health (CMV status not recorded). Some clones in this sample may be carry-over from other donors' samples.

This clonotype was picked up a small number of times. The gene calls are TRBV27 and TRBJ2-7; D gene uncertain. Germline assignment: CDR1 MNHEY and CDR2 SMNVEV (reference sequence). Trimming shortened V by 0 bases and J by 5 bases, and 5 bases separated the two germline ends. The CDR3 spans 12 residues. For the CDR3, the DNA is TGTGCCAGCAGTTTATCGGGTAACGAGCAGTACTTC. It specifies CASSLSGNEQYF.

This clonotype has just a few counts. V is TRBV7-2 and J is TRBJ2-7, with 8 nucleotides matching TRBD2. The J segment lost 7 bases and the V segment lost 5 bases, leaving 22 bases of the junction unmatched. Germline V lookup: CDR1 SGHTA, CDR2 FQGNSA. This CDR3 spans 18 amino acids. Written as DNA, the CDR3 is TGTGCCAGCAGCGCCGCCCTAGCGCCGGGAGGGCCGCTCGGAGAGCAGTACTTC. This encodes CASSAALAPGGPLGEQYF. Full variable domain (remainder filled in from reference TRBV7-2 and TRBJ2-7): GAGVSQSPSNKVTEKGKDVELRCDPISGHTALYWYRQSLGQGLEFLIYFQGNSAPDKSGLPSDRFSAERTGGSVSTLTIQRTQQEDSAVYLCASSAALAPGGPLGEQYFGPGTRLTVT.

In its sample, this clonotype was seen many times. CDR3 coding DNA: TGTGCCAGCAGCTTGGGCAGGGGGTCGCACGAGCAGTACTTC. It specifies CASSLGRGSHEQYF. The chain uses TRBV5-4 and TRBJ2-7; 7 nucleotides agree with TRBD1. The CDR3 spans 14 residues. The V and J ends lost 0 bases and 5 bases, in that order; junction bases with no gene match: 5. Germline CDR1 SGHNT, CDR2 YYREEE (reference sequence).

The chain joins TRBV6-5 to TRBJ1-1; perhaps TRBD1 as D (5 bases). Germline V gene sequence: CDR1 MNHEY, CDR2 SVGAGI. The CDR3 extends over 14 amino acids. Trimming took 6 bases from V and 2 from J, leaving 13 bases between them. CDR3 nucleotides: TGTGCCAGCAGCCCCCAGGGACCTAACACTGAAGCTTTCTTT. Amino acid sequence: CASSPQGPNTEAFF.

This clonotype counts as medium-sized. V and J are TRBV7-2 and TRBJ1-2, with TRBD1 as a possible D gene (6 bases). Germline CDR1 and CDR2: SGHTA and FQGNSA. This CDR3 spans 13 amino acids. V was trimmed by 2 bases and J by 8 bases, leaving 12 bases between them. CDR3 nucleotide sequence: TGTGCCAGCAGCTTAAGGGGGAGAGGCGGCTACACCTTC. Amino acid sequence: CASSLRGRGGYTF.

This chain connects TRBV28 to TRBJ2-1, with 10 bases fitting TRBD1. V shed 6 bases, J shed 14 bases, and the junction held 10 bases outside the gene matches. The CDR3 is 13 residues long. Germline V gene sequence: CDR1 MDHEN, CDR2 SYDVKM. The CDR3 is CASRPGSTGGKFF. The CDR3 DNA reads TGTGCCAGCAGGCCAGGATCGACAGGGGGCAAGTTCTTC.

CDR3 in DNA: TGTGCCAGCAGCCGGGGACAAGCCTATGGCTACACCTTC. This codes for CASSRGQAYGYTF. The rearrangement links TRBV7-2 to TRBJ1-2; tentatively, D is TRBD1 (6 bases). There are 13 residues in the CDR3. The germline gives CDR1 SGHTA, CDR2 FQGNSA. The ends were cut back, 5 bases at V and 4 bases at J, with 11 bases in the middle.

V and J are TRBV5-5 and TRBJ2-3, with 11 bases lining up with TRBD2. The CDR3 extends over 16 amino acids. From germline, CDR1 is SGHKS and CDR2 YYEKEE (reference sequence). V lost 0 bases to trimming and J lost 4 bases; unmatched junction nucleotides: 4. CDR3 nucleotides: TGTGCCAGCAGCTTGGTAGCGGGAGGGCCCGCAGATACGCAGTATTTT. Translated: CASSLVAGGPADTQYF.

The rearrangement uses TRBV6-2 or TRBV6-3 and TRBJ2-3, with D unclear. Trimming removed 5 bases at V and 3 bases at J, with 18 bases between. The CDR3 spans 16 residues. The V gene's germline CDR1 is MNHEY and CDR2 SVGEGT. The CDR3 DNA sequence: TGTGCCAGCAGTCACCTTCTCAGTGTTCGAACAGATACGCAGTATTTT. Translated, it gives CASSHLLSVRTDTQYF.

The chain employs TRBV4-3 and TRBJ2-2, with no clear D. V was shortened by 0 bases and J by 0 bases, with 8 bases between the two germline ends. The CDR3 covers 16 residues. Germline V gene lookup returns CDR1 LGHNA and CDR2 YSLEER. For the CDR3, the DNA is TGCGCCAGCAGCCAAGAGCCGGCCCCGAACACCGGGGAGCTGTTTTTT. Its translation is CASSQEPAPNTGELFF.

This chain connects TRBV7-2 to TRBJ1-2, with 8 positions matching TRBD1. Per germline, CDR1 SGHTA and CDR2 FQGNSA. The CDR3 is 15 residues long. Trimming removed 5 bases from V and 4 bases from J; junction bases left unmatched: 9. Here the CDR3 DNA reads TGTGCCAGCAGCGACCAGACAGGGGCGGGCTATGGCTACACCTTC. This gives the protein CASSDQTGAGYGYTF.

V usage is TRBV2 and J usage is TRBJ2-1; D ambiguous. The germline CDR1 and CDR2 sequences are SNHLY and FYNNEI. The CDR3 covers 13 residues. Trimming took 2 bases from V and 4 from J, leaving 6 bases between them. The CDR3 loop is CASSESEYNEQFF. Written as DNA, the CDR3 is TGTGCCAGCAGTGAATCGGAATACAATGAGCAGTTCTTC.

The DNA of the CDR3 is TGTGCCAGCAGTTTCCGGCAGGGGGCTTGGAAGACCCAGTACTTC. As protein: CASSFRQGAWKTQYF. The V and J genes are TRBV12-3 or TRBV12-4 and TRBJ2-5, with 8 bases aligning to TRBD1. J lost 6 bases, V lost 3 bases, and 9 bases had no gene match. The length of the CDR3 is 15 residues.

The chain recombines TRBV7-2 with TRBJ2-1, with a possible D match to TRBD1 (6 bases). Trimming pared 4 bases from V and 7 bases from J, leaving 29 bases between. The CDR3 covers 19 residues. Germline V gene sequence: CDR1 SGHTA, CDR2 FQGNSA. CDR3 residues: CASSYKGHGKIEWGNEQFF. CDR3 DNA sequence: TGTGCCAGCAGCTATAAGGGACACGGAAAAATCGAGTGGGGGAATGAGCAGTTCTTC.

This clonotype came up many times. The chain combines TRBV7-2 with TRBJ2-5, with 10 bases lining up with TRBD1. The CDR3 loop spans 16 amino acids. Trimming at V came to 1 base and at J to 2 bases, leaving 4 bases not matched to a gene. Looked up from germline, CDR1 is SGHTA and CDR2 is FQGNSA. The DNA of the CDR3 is TGTGCCAGCAGCTTAGGGGACAGGGGTCTACAAGAGACCCAGTACTTC. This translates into CASSLGDRGLQETQYF.

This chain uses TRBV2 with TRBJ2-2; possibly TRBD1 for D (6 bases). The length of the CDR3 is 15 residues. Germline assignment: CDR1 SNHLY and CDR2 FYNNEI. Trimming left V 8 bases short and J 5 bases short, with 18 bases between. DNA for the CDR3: TGTGCCAGCGGTGGGACAAGGGGAATGACCGGGGAGCTGTTTTTT. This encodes CASGGTRGMTGELFF.

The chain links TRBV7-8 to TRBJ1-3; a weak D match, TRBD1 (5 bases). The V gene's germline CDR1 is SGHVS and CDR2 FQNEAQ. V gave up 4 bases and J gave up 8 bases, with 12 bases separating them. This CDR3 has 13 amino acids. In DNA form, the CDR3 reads TGTGCCAGCAGCTCCGACAGACTGGACACCATATATTTT. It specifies CASSSDRLDTIYF.

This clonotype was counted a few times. CDR3 sequence: CASSKRGFGNQPQHF. The CDR3 nucleotides are TGTGCCAGCAGCAAAAGGGGTTTTGGCAATCAGCCCCAGCATTTT. The chain carries TRBV14 and TRBJ1-5, with D maybe TRBD1 (5 bases). Germline values: CDR1 SGHDN, CDR2 FVKESK. The V gene lost 5 bases and the J gene lost 2 bases, with 13 bases spanning the gap. The CDR3 has 15 amino acids.

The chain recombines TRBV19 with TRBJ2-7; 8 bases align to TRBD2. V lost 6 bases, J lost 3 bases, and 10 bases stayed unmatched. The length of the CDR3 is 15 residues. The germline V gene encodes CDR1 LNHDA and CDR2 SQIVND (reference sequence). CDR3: CASSLREGFGYEQYF. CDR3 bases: TGTGCCAGTAGCTTACGGGAGGGGTTCGGCTACGAGCAGTACTTC.

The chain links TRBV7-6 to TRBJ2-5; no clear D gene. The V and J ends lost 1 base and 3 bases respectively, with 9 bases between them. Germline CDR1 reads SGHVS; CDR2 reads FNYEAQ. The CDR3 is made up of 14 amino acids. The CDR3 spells CASSLVRVEETQYF. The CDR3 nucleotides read TGTGCCAGCAGCTTAGTCCGGGTAGAAGAGACCCAGTACTTC.